In its sample, the clone carrying this TCR beta chain was seen a few times. Losses at the gene ends were 6 bases for V and 2 bases for J; bases not matched to a gene: 17. Germline CDR1 and CDR2: LNHDA and SQIVND (reference sequence). The CDR3 totals 20 residues. This specimen belongs to a study of T cell changes during pregnancy in multiple sclerosis. Here immunoSEQ multiplex PCR was the method, and the copy in TCRdb shows in-frame clones only, minus some. The sample consists of 40,000 to 60,000 clones, approximately 95% of them appearing once. The chain combines TRBV19 with TRBJ2-1, with TRBD2 matching over 12 bases. The source was CD8+ T cells from peripheral blood mononuclear cells, collected in the first trimester of pregnancy. This receptor was obtained from a female donor with multiple sclerosis, enrolled in a pregnancy study. CDR3 sequence (DNA): TGTGCCAGTAGGTTAGAACGAAGGCTAGCGGGAGGGCTCACCTACAATGAGCAGTTCTTC. Its translation: CASRLERRLAGGLTYNEQFF. Full variable domain (rest looked up from reference TRBV19 and TRBJ2-1): DGGITQSPKYLFRKEGQNVTLSCEQNLNHDAMYWYRQDPGQGLRLIYYSQIVNDFQKGDIAEGYSVSREKKESFPLTVTSAQKNPTAFYLCASRLERRLAGGLTYNEQFFGPGTRLTVL.